The source of this TCR beta chain is a study of identical twins. Findings and caveats of the study: Whereas memory repertoires showed no such difference, abundant cord blood beta clonotypes carried fewer insertions.

Using its own MiXCR run on the 5' RACE reads, TCRdb lists one record per CDR3 protein. The sample has about 890,000 distinct CDR3 sequences, roughly an eighth seen once. Trimming removed 1 base from V and 1 base from J, with 10 bases in between. The CDR3 totals 14 residues. Germline lookup yields CDR1 DFQATT and CDR2 SNEGSKA (reference sequence). A remark on this clonotype: Its specificity is not known.

This sample also belongs to another study, concerning yellow fever vaccine responses in identical twins.

What was sequenced was PBMCs. The V gene is TRBV20-1, the J gene TRBJ1-1; D is perhaps TRBD1 (6 bases). The clonotype originates from a woman younger than 35 in good health. CDR3 in DNA: TGCAGTGCTAGAGTAATACAGGGGAACACTGAAGCTTTCTTT. It yields the protein CSARVIQGNTEAFF.